The present T cell receptor beta chain was sequenced within a study of CD8 T cells in Susac syndrome. Study summary: Susac syndrome patients were untreated, on corticosteroids with some adding intravenous immunoglobulin, or on intravenous immunoglobulin only.

Germline V gene sequence: CDR1 SGDLS, CDR2 YYNGEE. There are 10 residues in the CDR3. Between the trimmed V and J ends, which lost 8 bases and 10 bases, there was a span of 10 bases. Random hexamers were used to reverse transcribe the RNA input (about 0.5 to 1 ug). In TCRdb, the immunoSEQ multiplex PCR reads were re-called with MiXCR into one record per CDR3 protein. Among roughly 110,000 distinct CDR3 sequences listed, approximately 94% were seen once. The sequence came from a human donor with Susac syndrome. J is TRBJ2-1 and V is TRBV9, with unresolved D. The sequencing input was CD8+ T cells from PBMCs. CDR3 nucleotides: TGTGCCAGTGGGTCTCAGGAGCAGTTCTTC. Its protein is CASGSQEQFF.